These T cell receptor beta chains were read from a single sample in a study of blood T cell repertoires in COVID-19. Libraries were prepared by immunoSEQ multiplex PCR; TCRdb keeps only in-frame clonotypes and omits some of them. This sample has about 120,000 clones, with around 87% found just once. Sequencing was carried out using peripheral blood. The receptors come from a woman aged 45-59 years with acute or convalescent COVID-19. Both conserved end residues are part of each CDR3. D genes are given only for firm matches. Clone size is stated in some rows and not others, as once, few, many or a class when expanded.

clone_size: -
j_call: TRBJ2-3
d_call: -
v_call: TRBV19
cdr3_nt: TGTGCCAGTAAACAGGGAATAGATACGCAGTATTTT
cdr3_aa: CASKQGIDTQYF

clone_size: -
j_call: TRBJ2-3
d_call: TRBD2
v_call: TRBV7-3
cdr3_nt: TGTGCCAGCAGCATAAACCCTGCGACTAGCGGGGGCCCCGATACGCAGTATTTT
cdr3_aa: CASSINPATSGGPDTQYF

clone_size: -
j_call: TRBJ2-1
d_call: -
v_call: TRBV9
cdr3_nt: TGTGCCAGCAGCGTAGTGGGGGGGGCCCTCGATGAGCAGTTCTTC
cdr3_aa: CASSVVGGALDEQFF

clone_size: -
j_call: TRBJ2-7
d_call: -
v_call: TRBV6-5
cdr3_nt: TGTGCCAGCAGTTACCCCGACAGGAGCGACGAGCAGTACTTC
cdr3_aa: CASSYPDRSDEQYF

clone_size: -
j_call: TRBJ1-3
d_call: TRBD1
v_call: TRBV7-6
cdr3_nt: TGTGCCAGCAGCCCTACCGGACAGGCGGACTCTGGAAACACCATATATTTT
cdr3_aa: CASSPTGQADSGNTIYF

clone_size: -
j_call: TRBJ2-7
d_call: TRBD1
v_call: TRBV11-2
cdr3_nt: TGTGCCAGCAGCTTTCGGGGGACAGGGGGTTACGAGCAGTACTTC
cdr3_aa: CASSFRGTGGYEQYF

clone_size: -
j_call: TRBJ2-7
d_call: TRBD1
v_call: TRBV6-1
cdr3_nt: TGTGCCAGCAGTGATGGACAGGGACCCTACGAGCAGTACTTC
cdr3_aa: CASSDGQGPYEQYF

clone_size: -
j_call: TRBJ2-7
d_call: TRBD1
v_call: TRBV10-3
cdr3_nt: TGTGCCGTCTGGACAGGGTTTCTTTACGAGCAGTACTTC
cdr3_aa: CAVWTGFLYEQYF

clone_size: -
j_call: TRBJ2-2
d_call: TRBD2
v_call: TRBV3-1/TRBV3-2
cdr3_nt: TGTGCCAGCAACCCTAGGGAGGGCCTGAACACCGGGGAGCTGTTTTTT
cdr3_aa: CASNPREGLNTGELFF

clone_size: few
j_call: TRBJ1-4
d_call: -
v_call: TRBV29-1
cdr3_nt: TGCAGCGTGACAGTTGCAACTAATGAAAAACTGTTTTTT
cdr3_aa: CSVTVATNEKLFF

clone_size: -
j_call: TRBJ2-7
d_call: -
v_call: TRBV12-3/TRBV12-4
cdr3_nt: TGTGCCAGCAGTGCCGACAGCTCCTACGAGCAGTACTTC
cdr3_aa: CASSADSSYEQYF

clone_size: -
j_call: TRBJ2-1
d_call: -
v_call: TRBV4-2
cdr3_nt: TGTGCCAGCAGCTACGATAGCGCCGAGCAGTTCTTC
cdr3_aa: CASSYDSAEQFF

clone_size: -
j_call: TRBJ2-5
d_call: TRBD2
v_call: TRBV6-5
cdr3_nt: TGTGCCAGCAACCTGGGAGGGTGGGAGACCCAGTACTTC
cdr3_aa: CASNLGGWETQYF

clone_size: -
j_call: TRBJ1-5
d_call: TRBD1
v_call: TRBV7-9
cdr3_nt: TGTGCCAGCAGCTTATGGGACAGGGTTGAGCCCCAGCATTTT
cdr3_aa: CASSLWDRVEPQHF

clone_size: -
j_call: TRBJ2-7
d_call: -
v_call: TRBV18
cdr3_nt: TGTGCCAGCTCACGGACACCCTACGAGCAGTACTTC
cdr3_aa: CASSRTPYEQYF

clone_size: -
j_call: TRBJ1-1
d_call: TRBD1
v_call: TRBV11-2
cdr3_nt: TGTGCCAGCAGCCCCTATATCCCTGGGACAGGGGGGTTGAACACTGAAGCTTTCTTT
cdr3_aa: CASSPYIPGTGGLNTEAFF

clone_size: -
j_call: TRBJ1-2
d_call: -
v_call: TRBV5-4
cdr3_nt: TGTGCCAGCAGAGATCCAGGGGCCCCCTATGGCTACACCTTC
cdr3_aa: CASRDPGAPYGYTF

clone_size: once
j_call: TRBJ1-5
d_call: -
v_call: TRBV28
cdr3_nt: TGTGCCAGCACCACGGAGGGGACGGGAAGACAGCCCCAGCATTTT
cdr3_aa: CASTTEGTGRQPQHF

clone_size: -
j_call: TRBJ1-3
d_call: TRBD1
v_call: TRBV3-1/TRBV3-2
cdr3_nt: TGTGCCAGCAGCCCCCGGACAGGGGGACTCTCTGGAAACACCATATATTTT
cdr3_aa: CASSPRTGGLSGNTIYF

clone_size: -
j_call: TRBJ1-2
d_call: TRBD1
v_call: TRBV30
cdr3_nt: TGTGCCTGGATGGGTGTTGACAGGGGGCTCGGCTACACCTTC
cdr3_aa: CAWMGVDRGLGYTF

clone_size: once
j_call: TRBJ2-5
d_call: TRBD1
v_call: TRBV6-6
cdr3_nt: TGTGCCAGCAGTCGGGACAGACAAGAGACCCAGTACTTC
cdr3_aa: CASSRDRQETQYF

clone_size: -
j_call: TRBJ2-2
d_call: TRBD2
v_call: TRBV11-2
cdr3_nt: TGTGCCAGCAGCTCGCTAGGAGCGGGGGCCCCGAACACCGGGGAGCTGTTTTTT
cdr3_aa: CASSSLGAGAPNTGELFF

clone_size: -
j_call: TRBJ2-1
d_call: TRBD2
v_call: TRBV4-3
cdr3_nt: TGCGCCAGCAGCCAAGACCGGACTAGCGGGGTCTACAATGAGCAGTTCTTC
cdr3_aa: CASSQDRTSGVYNEQFF

clone_size: -
j_call: TRBJ2-1
d_call: -
v_call: TRBV29-1
cdr3_nt: TGCAGCGTCCGGACTAGCATGGACAGGTCCTACAATGAGCAGTTCTTC
cdr3_aa: CSVRTSMDRSYNEQFF

clone_size: -
j_call: TRBJ1-1
d_call: TRBD1
v_call: TRBV5-1
cdr3_nt: TGCGCCAGCAGCCCCCGGACAGGGGATACTGAAGCTTTCTTT
cdr3_aa: CASSPRTGDTEAFF

clone_size: -
j_call: TRBJ2-1
d_call: -
v_call: TRBV18
cdr3_nt: TGTGCCAGCTCACCGGAGACTTCCTACAATGAGCAGTTCTTC
cdr3_aa: CASSPETSYNEQFF

clone_size: medium-sized
j_call: TRBJ2-3
d_call: TRBD1
v_call: TRBV7-2
cdr3_nt: TGTGCCAGCAGCACCGGGACAGGGCGCGCAGATACGCAGTATTTT
cdr3_aa: CASSTGTGRADTQYF